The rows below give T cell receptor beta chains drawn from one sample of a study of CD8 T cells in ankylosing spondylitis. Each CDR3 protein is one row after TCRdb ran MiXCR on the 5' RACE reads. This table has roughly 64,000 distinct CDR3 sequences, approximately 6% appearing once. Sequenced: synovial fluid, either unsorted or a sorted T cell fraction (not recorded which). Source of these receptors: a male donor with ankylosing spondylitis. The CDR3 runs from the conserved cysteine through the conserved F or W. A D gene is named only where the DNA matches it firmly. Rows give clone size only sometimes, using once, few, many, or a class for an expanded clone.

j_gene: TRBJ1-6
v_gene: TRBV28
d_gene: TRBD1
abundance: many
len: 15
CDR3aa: CASSLTVQGNLPLHF
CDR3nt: TGTGCCAGCAGTTTGACGGTACAGGGGAATTTACCCCTCCACTTT

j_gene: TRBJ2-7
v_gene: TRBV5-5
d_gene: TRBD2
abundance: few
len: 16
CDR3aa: CASSRIGTSHLGEQYF
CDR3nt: TGTGCCAGCAGCCGCATCGGGACTAGCCATCTGGGCGAGCAGTACTTC

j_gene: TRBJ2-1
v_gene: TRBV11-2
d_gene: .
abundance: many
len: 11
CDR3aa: CASSQGPREFF
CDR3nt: TGTGCCAGCAGCCAGGGCCCTAGGGAGTTCTTC

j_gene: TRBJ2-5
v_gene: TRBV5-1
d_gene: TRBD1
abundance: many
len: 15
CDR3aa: CASSLGTGIGETQYF
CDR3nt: TGCGCCAGCAGCTTAGGGACAGGGATCGGGGAGACCCAGTACTTC

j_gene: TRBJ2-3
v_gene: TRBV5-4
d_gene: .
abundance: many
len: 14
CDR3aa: CASSLVGVPDTQYF
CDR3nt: TGTGCCAGCAGCTTGGTGGGTGTTCCAGATACGCAGTATTTT

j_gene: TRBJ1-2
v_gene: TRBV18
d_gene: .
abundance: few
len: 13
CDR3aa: CASSAGQTYGYTF
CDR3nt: TGTGCCAGCTCTGCAGGACAGACCTATGGCTACACCTTC

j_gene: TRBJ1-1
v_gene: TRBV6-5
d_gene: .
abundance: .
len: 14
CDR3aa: CASSYSQGNTEAFF
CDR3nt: TGTGCCAGCAGTTACAGCCAGGGGAACACTGAAGCTTTCTTT

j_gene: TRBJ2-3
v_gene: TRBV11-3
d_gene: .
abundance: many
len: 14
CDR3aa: CASKFISGTDTQYF
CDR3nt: TGTGCCAGTAAGTTCATCAGCGGCACAGATACGCAGTATTTT

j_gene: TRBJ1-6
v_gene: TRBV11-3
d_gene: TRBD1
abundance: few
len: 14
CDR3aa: CASSRGTVNSPLHF
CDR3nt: TGTGCCAGCAGTCGCGGGACAGTTAATTCACCCCTCCACTTT

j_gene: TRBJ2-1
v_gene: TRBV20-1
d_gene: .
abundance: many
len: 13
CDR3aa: CSVGRGNYNEQFF
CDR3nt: TGCAGTGTAGGCCGGGGGAACTACAATGAGCAGTTCTTC

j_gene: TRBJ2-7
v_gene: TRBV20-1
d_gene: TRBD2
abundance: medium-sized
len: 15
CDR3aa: CSALGTSLSSYEQYF
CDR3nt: TGCAGTGCTTTAGGGACTAGCCTCAGCTCCTACGAGCAGTACTTC

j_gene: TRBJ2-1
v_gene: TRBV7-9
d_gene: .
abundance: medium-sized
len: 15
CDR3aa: CASSPGRSSYNEQFF
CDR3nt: TGTGCCAGCAGCCCGGGACGGAGCTCCTACAATGAGCAGTTCTTC

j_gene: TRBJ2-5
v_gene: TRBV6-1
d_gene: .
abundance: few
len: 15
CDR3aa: CASSDIQRHPETQYF
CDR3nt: TGTGCCAGCAGTGATATCCAAAGACACCCGGAGACCCAGTACTTC

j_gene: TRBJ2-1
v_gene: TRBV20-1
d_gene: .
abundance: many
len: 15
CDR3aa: CSAREIFTGINEQFF
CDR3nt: TGCAGTGCTAGAGAGATTTTTACGGGAATCAATGAGCAGTTCTTC

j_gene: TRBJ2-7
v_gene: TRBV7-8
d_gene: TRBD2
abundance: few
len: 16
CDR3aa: CASNLDGGSSSYEQYF
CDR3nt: TGTGCCAGCAATCTTGATGGCGGGAGCAGCTCCTACGAGCAGTACTTC

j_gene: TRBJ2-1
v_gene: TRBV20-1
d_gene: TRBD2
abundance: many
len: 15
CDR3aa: CSAAWPGLAGVEQFF
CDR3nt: TGCAGTGCCGCCTGGCCGGGACTAGCGGGAGTTGAGCAGTTCTTC

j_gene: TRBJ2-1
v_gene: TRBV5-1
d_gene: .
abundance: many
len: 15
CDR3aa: CASSLAEGEFNEQFF
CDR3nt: TGCGCCAGCAGCTTGGCTGAGGGGGAGTTTAATGAGCAGTTCTTC

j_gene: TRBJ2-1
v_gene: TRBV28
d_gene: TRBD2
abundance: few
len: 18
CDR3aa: CASSRPGLAVSGYNEQFF
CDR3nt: TGTGCCAGCAGTCGACCGGGACTAGCGGTTTCGGGGTACAATGAGCAGTTCTTC

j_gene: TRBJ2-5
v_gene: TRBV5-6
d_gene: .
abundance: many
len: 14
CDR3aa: CASSLYSVQETQYF
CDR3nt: TGTGCCAGCAGCTTGTATTCAGTACAAGAGACCCAGTACTTC

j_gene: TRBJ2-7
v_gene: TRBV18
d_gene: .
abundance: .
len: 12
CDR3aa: CASSARSREQYF
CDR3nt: TGTGCCAGCTCAGCCCGGTCGCGGGAGCAGTACTTC

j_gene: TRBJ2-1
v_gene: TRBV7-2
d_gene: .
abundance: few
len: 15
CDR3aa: CASSLGRGIMGGQFF
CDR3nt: TGTGCCAGCAGCTTAGGACGAGGGATTATGGGGGGGCAGTTCTTC

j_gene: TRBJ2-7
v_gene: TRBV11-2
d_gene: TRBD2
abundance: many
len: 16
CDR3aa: CASSLVLAGSVYEQYF
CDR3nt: TGTGCCAGCAGCCTAGTGCTAGCGGGATCAGTCTACGAGCAGTACTTC

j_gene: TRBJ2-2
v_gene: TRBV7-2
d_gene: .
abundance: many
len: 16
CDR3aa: CASSLVGSGNTGELFF
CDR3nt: TGTGCCAGCAGCTTAGTTGGTAGCGGGAACACCGGGGAGCTGTTTTTT

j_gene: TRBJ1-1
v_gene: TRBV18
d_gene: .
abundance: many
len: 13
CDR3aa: CASSLSEPTEAFF
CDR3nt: TGTGCCAGCTCACTGAGCGAGCCCACTGAAGCTTTCTTT

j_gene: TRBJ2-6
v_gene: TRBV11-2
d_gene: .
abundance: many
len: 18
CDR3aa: CASSPGTGKGSGANVLTF
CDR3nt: TGTGCCAGCAGCCCTGGGACGGGGAAGGGCTCTGGGGCCAACGTCCTGACTTTC

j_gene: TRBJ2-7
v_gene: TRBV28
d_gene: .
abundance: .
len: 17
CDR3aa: CASSLPVPGTPTYEQYF
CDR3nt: TGTGCCAGCAGTCTCCCAGTACCCGGGACCCCTACCTACGAGCAGTACTTC

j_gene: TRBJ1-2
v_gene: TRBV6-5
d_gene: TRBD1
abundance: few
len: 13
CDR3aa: CASSYRDRAGYTF
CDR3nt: TGTGCCAGCAGTTACCGGGACAGGGCTGGCTACACCTTC

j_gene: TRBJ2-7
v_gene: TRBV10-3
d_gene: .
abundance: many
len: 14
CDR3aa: CAISESLAIYEQYF
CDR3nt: TGTGCCATCAGTGAGTCGCTAGCGATCTACGAGCAGTACTTC

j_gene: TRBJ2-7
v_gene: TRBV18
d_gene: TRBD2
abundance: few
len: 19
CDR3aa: CASSQPPGLAGGPYYEQYF
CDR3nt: TGTGCCAGCTCTCAACCCCCGGGACTAGCGGGAGGTCCCTACTACGAGCAGTACTTC

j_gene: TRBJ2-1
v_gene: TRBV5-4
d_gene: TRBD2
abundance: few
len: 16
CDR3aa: CASSLGGTSGSNEQFF
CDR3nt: TGTGCCAGCAGCTTGGGTGGGACTAGCGGGAGTAATGAGCAGTTCTTC

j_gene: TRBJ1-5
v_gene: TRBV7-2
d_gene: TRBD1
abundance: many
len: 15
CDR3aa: CASSLEGQGFQPQHF
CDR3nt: TGTGCCAGCAGCTTAGAGGGACAGGGATTCCAGCCCCAGCATTTT

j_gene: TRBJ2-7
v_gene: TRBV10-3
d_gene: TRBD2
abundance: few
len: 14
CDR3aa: CAISSRGGSYEQYF
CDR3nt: TGTGCCATCAGTTCGCGGGGGGGCTCCTACGAGCAGTACTTC

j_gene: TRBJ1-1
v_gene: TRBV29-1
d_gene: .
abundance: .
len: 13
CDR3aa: CSVNRPGNPEAFF
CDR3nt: TGCAGCGTTAATCGACCAGGAAACCCAGAAGCTTTCTTT

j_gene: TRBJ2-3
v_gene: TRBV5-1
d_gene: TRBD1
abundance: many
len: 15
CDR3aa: CASSPGTGITDTQYF
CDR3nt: TGCGCCAGCAGCCCCGGGACAGGCATCACAGATACGCAGTATTTT

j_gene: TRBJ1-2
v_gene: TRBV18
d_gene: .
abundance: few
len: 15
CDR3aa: CASSPTTGTDYGYTF
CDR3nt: TGTGCCAGCTCACCTACTACAGGGACCGACTATGGCTACACCTTC

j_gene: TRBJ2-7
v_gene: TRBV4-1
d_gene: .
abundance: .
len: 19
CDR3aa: CASSQVGLRGPRDSYEQYF
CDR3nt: TGCGCCAGCAGCCAAGTCGGGCTCAGAGGACCCAGAGACTCCTACGAGCAGTACTTC

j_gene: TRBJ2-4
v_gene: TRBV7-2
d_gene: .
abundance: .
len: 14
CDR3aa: CASSLRPLHNIQYF
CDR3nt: TGTGCCAGCAGCTTAAGACCTCTCCATAACATTCAGTACTTC

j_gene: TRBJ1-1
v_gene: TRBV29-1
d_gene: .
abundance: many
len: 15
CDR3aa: CSVVAGGVANTEAFF
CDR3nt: TGCAGCGTTGTGGCGGGGGGCGTCGCGAACACTGAAGCTTTCTTT

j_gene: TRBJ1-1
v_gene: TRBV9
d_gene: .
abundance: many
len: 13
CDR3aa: CASSVSTGTEAFF
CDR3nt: TGTGCCAGCAGCGTATCCACAGGCACTGAAGCTTTCTTT

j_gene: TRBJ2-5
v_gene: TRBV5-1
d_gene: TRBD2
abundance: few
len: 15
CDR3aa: CASIVRGLAGETQYF
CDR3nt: TGCGCCAGCATCGTTAGAGGCCTAGCGGGAGAGACCCAGTACTTC

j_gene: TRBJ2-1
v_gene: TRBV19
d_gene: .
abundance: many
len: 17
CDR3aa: CASTLGGAQPVHNEQFF
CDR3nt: TGTGCCAGTACCCTTGGGGGGGCACAACCCGTACACAATGAGCAGTTCTTC

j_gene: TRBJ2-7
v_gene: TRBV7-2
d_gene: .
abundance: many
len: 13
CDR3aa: CASSPRGSYEQYF
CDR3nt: TGTGCCAGCAGCCCCCGCGGTTCCTACGAGCAGTACTTC